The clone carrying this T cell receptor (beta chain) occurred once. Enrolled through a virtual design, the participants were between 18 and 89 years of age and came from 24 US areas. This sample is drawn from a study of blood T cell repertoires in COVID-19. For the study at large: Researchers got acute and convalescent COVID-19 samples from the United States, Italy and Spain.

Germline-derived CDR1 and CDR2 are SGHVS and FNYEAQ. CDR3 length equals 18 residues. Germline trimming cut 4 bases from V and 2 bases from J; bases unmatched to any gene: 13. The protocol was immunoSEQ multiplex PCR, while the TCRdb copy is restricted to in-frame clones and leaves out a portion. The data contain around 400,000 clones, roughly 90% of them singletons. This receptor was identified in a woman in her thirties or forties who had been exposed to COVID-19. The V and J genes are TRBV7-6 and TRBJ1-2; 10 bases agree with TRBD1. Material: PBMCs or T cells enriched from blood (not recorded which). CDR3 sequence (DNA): TGTGCCAGCAGCTCCATAAGACAGGGGGCCGCCTCAAACTATGGCTACACCTTC. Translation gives CASSSIRQGAASNYGYTF.